This TCR beta chain derives from a study of cytomegalovirus exposure and HLA in healthy donors. PCR was performed using 60 Vbeta and 13 Jbeta primers. The method was immunoSEQ multiplex PCR; TCRdb's version includes in-frame clones alone and lacks a portion of them. The data hold 100,000 to 150,000 clones, with roughly 80% observed a single time. Broader study findings: Later analysis showed TCR association rates varying by HLA locus, highest for DRB1 and lowest for HLA-C.

Trimming removed 2 bases at V and 8 bases at J, with 18 bases between. Germline CDR1 and CDR2: KGHSH and LQKENI. The CDR3 is 16 amino acids. In its sample, this clone was seen once. Its antigen is currently unknown. The gene calls are TRBV18 and TRBJ1-4; D unclear. This sequence originates from a woman in her 40s in good health and CMV-seronegative. The sample taken for sequencing was PBMCs. CDR3 residues: CASSPNPGSIGEKLFF. In DNA, the CDR3 is TGTGCCAGCTCACCAAATCCGGGGTCCATAGGGGAAAAACTGTTTTTT. Looking up the rest from reference TRBV18 and TRBJ1-4 gives the full variable domain: NAGVMQNPRHLVRRRGQEARLRCSPMKGHSHVYWYRQLPEEGLKFMVYLQKENIIDESGMPKERFSAEFPKEGPSILRIQQVVRGDSAAYFCASSPNPGSIGEKLFFGSGTQLSVL.